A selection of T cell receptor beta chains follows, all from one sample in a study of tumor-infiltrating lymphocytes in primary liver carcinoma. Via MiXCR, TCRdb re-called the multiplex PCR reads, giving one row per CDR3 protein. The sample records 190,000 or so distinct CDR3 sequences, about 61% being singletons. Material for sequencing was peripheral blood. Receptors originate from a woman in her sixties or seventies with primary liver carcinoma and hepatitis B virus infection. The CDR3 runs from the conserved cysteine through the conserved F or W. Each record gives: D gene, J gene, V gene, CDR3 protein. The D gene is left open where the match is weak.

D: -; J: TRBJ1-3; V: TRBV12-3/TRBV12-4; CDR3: CPSSFGKGRSGNTIYF
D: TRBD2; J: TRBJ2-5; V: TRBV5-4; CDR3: CASRGSGRQETQYF
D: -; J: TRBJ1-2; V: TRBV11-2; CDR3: CASSPGEYGYTF
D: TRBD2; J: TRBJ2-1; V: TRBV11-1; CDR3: CASISISGAYNEQFF
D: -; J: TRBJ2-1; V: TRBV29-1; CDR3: CSVERSRASAVGLNEQFF
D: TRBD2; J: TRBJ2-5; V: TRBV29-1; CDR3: CRVVGGPLETQYF
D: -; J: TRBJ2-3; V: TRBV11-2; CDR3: CVSSAGTAALTDTQYF
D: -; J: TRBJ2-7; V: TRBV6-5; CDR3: CASSTTSTEGGEQYF
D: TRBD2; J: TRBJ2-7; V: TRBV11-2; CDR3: CSSSLVVGGVRYEQYF
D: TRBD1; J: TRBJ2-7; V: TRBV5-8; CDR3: CASSHGGQGGYEQYF
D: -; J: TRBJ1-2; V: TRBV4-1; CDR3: CASSQEGRGNYCYTF
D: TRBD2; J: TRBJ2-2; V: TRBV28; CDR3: CASIFRTSGSGTGELFF
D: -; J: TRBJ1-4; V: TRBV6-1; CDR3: CASSEGEATNEKLFF
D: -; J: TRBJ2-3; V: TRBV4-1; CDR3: CASSQDFWGITDTQYF
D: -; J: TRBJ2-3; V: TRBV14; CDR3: CASSLGTIAGDTQYF
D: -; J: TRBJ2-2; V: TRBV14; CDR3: CASSQDHQAKTGELFF
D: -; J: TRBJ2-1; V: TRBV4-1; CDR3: CASSQPPVNEQFF
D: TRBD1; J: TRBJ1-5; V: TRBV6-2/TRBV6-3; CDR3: CASSYVTGQGVSNQPQHF